One sample yielded the 14 T cell receptor beta chains listed below, sequenced in a study of T-cell memory formation after mild COVID-19. MiXCR was run by TCRdb on the 5' RACE reads, yielding one entry per CDR3 protein. The repertoire holds 400,000 to 550,000 distinct CDR3 sequences, with more than 20% as singletons. Sequencing used PBMCs or a T cell subset sorted from them (not recorded which). The receptor set was obtained from an adult woman who had mild COVID-19 (a few samples of this study predate the infection). Cell type and time point are not known.

This clonotype came up a few times. CDR3 sequence (DNA): TGTGCCAGCAGCCAAGCCGAAACCGGGACAGGGGGCCGGGGACCCCTCCACTTT. This gives the protein CASSQAETGTGGRGPLHF. J is TRBJ1-6 and V is TRBV4-2, with 12 bases lining up with TRBD1. Germline lookup yields CDR1 LGHNA and CDR2 YNFKEQ. The junction had 13 bases not matched to a gene; V was cut back by 1 base and J by 12 bases. This CDR3 has 18 amino acids.

This chain connects TRBV6-1 to TRBJ2-7; 7 nucleotides match TRBD1. This CDR3 contains 13 residues. In germline, CDR1 is MNHNS, CDR2 SASEGT. V lost 3 bases and J lost 3; bases outside the gene matches: 2. The CDR3 region has the DNA TGTGCCAGCAGTGAGGGACAGTACTACGAGCAGTACTTC. Protein: CASSEGQYYEQYF.

Only a few counts were recorded for this clonotype. The CDR3 region is CASSEQGTGELFF. The CDR3 coding sequence is TGTGCCAGTAGTGAACAGGGGACCGGGGAGCTGTTTTTT. The chain joins TRBV19 to TRBJ2-2; 7 bases match TRBD1. V was clipped by 5 bases and J by 5 bases; unmatched bases: 2. This CDR3 region has 13 residues. CDR1 and CDR2 from the germline V gene are LNHDA and SQIVND (reference sequence).

This clonotype turned up a few times. This rearrangement joins TRBV6-6 to TRBJ2-5, with a tentative D call TRBD1 (5 bases). The CDR3 extends over 16 amino acids. The germline V gene encodes CDR1 MNHNY and CDR2 SVGAGI (reference sequence). Trimming shortened V by 0 bases and J by 1 base, and 12 bases separated the two germline ends. CDR3 DNA sequence: TGTGCCAGCAGTTACTCGCAGGGTAACTTCCAAGAGACCCAGTACTTC. This gives the protein CASSYSQGNFQETQYF.

The chain carries TRBV20-1 and TRBJ1-5, with D possibly TRBD1 on 5 matching bases. Trimming stripped 5 bases from V and 3 bases from J, with 11 bases between. From germline, CDR1 is DFQATT and CDR2 SNEGSKA (reference sequence). The CDR3 is 13 residues long. For the CDR3, the DNA is TGCAGTGCTTCCAGACAGTACAATCAGCCCCAGCATTTT. Translated, it gives CSASRQYNQPQHF.

This sequence joins TRBV20-1 and TRBJ1-2; the D gene is possibly TRBD1 (5 bases). CDR1 is DFQATT and CDR2 is SNEGSKA in the germline V gene (reference sequence). The CDR3 runs to 14 residues. Trimming cost V 3 bases and J 2 bases, with 13 bases left between them. The CDR3 DNA reads as TGCAGTGCTAGTTACCCAGGGTCGAACTATGGCTACACCTTC. Translating gives CSASYPGSNYGYTF.

In its sample, this clonotype was seen many times. The chain couples TRBV7-9 to TRBJ1-5; 7 bases agree with TRBD1. CDR3 length: 13 residues. Germline CDR1 reads SEHNR; CDR2 reads FQNEAQ (reference sequence). The V gene end was trimmed by 2 bases and the J gene end by 7 bases; junction bases not matched to a gene: 2. The CDR3 sequence is CASSLQGGQPQHF. The CDR3 DNA sequence: TGTGCCAGCAGCTTACAGGGGGGGCAGCCCCAGCATTTT.

The chain has TRBV11-3 and TRBJ2-5, with D tentatively TRBD2 (7 bases). This CDR3 has 16 amino acids. Trimming shortened V by 3 bases and J by 2 bases, and 16 bases separated the two germline ends. Germline V gives CDR1 SGHNT, CDR2 YENEEA. This chain's CDR3 is CASSFRRGAGQETQYF. The CDR3, as DNA: TGTGCCAGCAGCTTCCGACGGGGGGCCGGTCAAGAGACCCAGTACTTC.

This clonotype has just a few counts. The V call is TRBV10-3, the J call TRBJ2-2, with D hard to call. Germline V gene sequence: CDR1 ENHRY, CDR2 SYGVKD. V dropped 11 bases and J dropped 0 bases, with 19 bases sitting between them. This CDR3 has 16 amino acids. The CDR3, as DNA: TGTGCCGCAAGCTCAGACGGATGGGCGAACACCGGGGAGCTGTTTTTT. Translated, it gives CAASSDGWANTGELFF.

This clonotype turned up a few times. The chain links TRBV6-6 to TRBJ2-3; no definite D call. V was pared by 6 bases and J by 2 bases, with 6 bases between. The CDR3 runs 12 residues. Germline loops: CDR1 MNHNY, CDR2 SVGAGI (reference sequence). CDR3 nucleotide sequence: TGTGCCAGCAGAAGTTTCACAGATACGCAGTATTTT. Translation: CASRSFTDTQYF.

This clonotype showed up just a few times. The V call is TRBV7-2, the J call TRBJ1-6, with D unclear. CDR3 size: 16 residues. The germline gives CDR1 SGHTA, CDR2 FQGNSA. The V gene lost 6 bases and the J gene lost 3 bases, with 15 bases spanning the gap. CDR3 nucleotides: TGTGCCAGCAGAGATAGGCGGTACGTCTATAATTCACCCCTCCACTTT. Encoded protein: CASRDRRYVYNSPLHF.

The chain has TRBV7-9 and TRBJ1-2; 9 bases are a match to TRBD1. V was pared by 2 bases and J by 5 bases, with 6 bases of the junction left unmatched. The CDR3 loop spans 15 amino acids. CDR1 SEHNR and CDR2 FQNEAQ come from the germline V gene (reference sequence). CDR3: CASSLRDRAGYGYTF. CDR3 DNA sequence: TGTGCCAGCAGCTTACGGGACAGGGCGGGGTATGGCTACACCTTC.

A few counts support this clonotype. This chain joins TRBV15 and TRBJ2-7; a possible D gene is TRBD1 (6 bases). CDR3 length: 12 amino acids. Germline V gene data show CDR1 as LNHNV and CDR2 as YYDKDF (reference sequence). The ends were cut back, 5 bases at V and 2 bases at J, with 7 bases in the middle. Written as DNA, the CDR3 is TGTGCCACCAGCGGACAGACCTACGAGCAGTACTTC. Protein: CATSGQTYEQYF. Using reference TRBV15 and TRBJ2-7 for the parts outside the CDR3, the full variable domain is DAMVIQNPRYQVTQFGKPVTLSCSQTLNHNVMYWYQQKSSQAPKLLFHYYDKDFNNEADTPDNFQSRRPNTSFCFLDIRSPGLGDTAMYLCATSGQTYEQYFGPGTRLTVT.

This chain connects TRBV12-3 or TRBV12-4 to TRBJ2-3, with a possible D match to TRBD1 (5 bases). The CDR3 is made up of 12 amino acids. V gave up 10 bases and J gave up 2 bases, with 10 bases separating them. The CDR3 nucleotides read TGTGCCACGGCAGGGATCACAGATACGCAGTATTTT. Translation: CATAGITDTQYF.